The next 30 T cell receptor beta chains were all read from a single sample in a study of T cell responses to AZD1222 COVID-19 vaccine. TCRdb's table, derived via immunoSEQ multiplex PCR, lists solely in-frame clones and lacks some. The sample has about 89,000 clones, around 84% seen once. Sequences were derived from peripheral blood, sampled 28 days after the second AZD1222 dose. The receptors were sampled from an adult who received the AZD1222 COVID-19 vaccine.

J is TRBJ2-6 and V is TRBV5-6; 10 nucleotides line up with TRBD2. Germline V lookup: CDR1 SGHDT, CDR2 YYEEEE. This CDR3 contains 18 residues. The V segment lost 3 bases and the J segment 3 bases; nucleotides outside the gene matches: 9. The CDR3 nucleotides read TGTGCCAGCAGCTCACTAGCGGGATTCGTCGGTGGGGCCAACGTCCTGACTTTC. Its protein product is CASSSLAGFVGGANVLTF.

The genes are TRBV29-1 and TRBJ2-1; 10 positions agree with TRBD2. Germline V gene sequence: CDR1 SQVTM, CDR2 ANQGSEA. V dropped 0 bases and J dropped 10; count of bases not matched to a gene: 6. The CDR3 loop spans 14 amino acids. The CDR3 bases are TGCAGCGTTGAAGATGGGGCTAGCGGGGGCGAGCAGTTCTTC. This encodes CSVEDGASGGEQFF.

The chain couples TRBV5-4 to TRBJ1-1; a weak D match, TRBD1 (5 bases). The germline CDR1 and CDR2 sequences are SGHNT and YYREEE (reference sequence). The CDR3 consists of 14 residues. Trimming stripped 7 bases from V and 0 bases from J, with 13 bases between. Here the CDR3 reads CASFLGTLNTEAFF. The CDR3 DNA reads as TGTGCCAGCTTTCTCGGGACTTTGAACACTGAAGCTTTCTTT.

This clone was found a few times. Written as DNA, the CDR3 is TGTGCCAGCAGTGGGGGCTGGGGCAATCAGCCCCAGCATTTT. It codes for CASSGGWGNQPQHF. The chain uses TRBV6-2 or TRBV6-3 and TRBJ1-5, with D possibly being TRBD1 (6 bases). The CDR3 extends over 14 amino acids. Germline assignment: CDR1 MNHEY and CDR2 SVGEGT. The V and J ends lost 5 bases and 2 bases respectively, with 10 bases between them.

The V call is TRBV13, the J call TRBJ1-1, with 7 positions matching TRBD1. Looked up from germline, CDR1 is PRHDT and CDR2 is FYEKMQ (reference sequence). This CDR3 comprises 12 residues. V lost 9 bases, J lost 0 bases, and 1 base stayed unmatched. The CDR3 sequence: CASTGVNTEAFF. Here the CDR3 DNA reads TGTGCCAGTACAGGGGTGAACACTGAAGCTTTCTTT.

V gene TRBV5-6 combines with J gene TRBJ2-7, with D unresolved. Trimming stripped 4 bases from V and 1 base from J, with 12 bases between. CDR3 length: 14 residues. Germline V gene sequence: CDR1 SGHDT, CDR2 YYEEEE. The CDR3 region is CASSPVTRSYEQYF. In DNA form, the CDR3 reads TGTGCCAGCAGCCCTGTGACCCGATCCTACGAGCAGTACTTC.

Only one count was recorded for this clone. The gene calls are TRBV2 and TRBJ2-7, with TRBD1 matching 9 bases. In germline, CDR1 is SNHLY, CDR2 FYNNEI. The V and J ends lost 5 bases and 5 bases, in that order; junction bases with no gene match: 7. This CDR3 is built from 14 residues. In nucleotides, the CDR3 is TGTGCCAGCAGTTACGGGACAGGGTCGAACGAGCAGTACTTC. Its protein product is CASSYGTGSNEQYF.

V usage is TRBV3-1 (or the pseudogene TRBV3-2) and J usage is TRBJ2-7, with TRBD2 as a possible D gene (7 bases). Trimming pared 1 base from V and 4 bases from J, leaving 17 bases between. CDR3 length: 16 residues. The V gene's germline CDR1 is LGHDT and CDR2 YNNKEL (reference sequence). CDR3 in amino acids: CASSQGGGGSRYEQYF. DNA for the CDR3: TGTGCCAGCAGCCAAGGCGGGGGCGGGAGTCGGTACGAGCAGTACTTC.

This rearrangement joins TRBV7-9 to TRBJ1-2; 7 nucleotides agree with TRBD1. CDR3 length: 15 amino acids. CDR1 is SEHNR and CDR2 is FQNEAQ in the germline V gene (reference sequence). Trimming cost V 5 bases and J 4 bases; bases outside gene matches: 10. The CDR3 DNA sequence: TGTGCCAGCAGCGCCGCCGGGACAGAAGGCTATGGCTACACCTTC. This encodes CASSAAGTEGYGYTF.

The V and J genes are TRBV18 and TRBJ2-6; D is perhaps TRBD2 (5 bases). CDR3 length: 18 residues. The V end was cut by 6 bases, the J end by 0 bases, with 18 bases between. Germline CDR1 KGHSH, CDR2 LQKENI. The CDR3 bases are TGTGCCAGCTCCTCAACGGGGTCCACGGGCTCTGGGGCCAACGTCCTGACTTTC. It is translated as CASSSTGSTGSGANVLTF. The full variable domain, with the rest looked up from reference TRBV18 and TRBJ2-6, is NAGVMQNPRHLVRRRGQEARLRCSPMKGHSHVYWYRQLPEEGLKFMVYLQKENIIDESGMPKERFSAEFPKEGPSILRIQQVVRGDSAAYFCASSSTGSTGSGANVLTFGAGSRLTVL.

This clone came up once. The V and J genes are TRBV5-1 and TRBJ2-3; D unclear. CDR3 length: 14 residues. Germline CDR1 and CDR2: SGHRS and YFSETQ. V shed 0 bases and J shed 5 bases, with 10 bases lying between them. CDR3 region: CASSLAIAEDTQYF. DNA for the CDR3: TGCGCCAGCAGCTTGGCAATAGCAGAAGATACGCAGTATTTT.

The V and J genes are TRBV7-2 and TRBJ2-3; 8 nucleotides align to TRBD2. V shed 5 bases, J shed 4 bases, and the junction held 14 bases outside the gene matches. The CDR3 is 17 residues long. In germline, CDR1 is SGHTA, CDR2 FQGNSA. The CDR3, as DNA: TGTGCCAGCAGCCCCAAGGTCGGGAGGGCCGAGGCAGATACGCAGTATTTT. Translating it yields CASSPKVGRAEADTQYF.

In nucleotides, the CDR3 is TGTGCCAGTAGACAGGGTAGCCAGCCCCAGCATTTT. Residues: CASRQGSQPQHF. The rearrangement links TRBV6-5 to TRBJ1-5, with 7 bases identical to TRBD1. Germline CDR1 is MNHEY and CDR2 is SVGAGI. The CDR3 consists of 12 residues. Trimming removed 9 bases from V and 7 bases from J; junction bases left unmatched: 6.

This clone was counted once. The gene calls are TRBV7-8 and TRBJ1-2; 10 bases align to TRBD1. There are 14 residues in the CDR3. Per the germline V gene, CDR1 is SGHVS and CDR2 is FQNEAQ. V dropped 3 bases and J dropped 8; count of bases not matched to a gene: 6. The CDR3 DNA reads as TGTGCCAGCAGCTTCCCCGGGACAGGGGAAGGCTACACCTTC. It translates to CASSFPGTGEGYTF.

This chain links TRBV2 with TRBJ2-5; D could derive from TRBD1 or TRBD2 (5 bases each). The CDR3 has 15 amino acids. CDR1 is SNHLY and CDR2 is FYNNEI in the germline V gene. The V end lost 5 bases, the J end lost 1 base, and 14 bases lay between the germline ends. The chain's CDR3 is CASSLSGTVQETQYF. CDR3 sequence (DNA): TGTGCCAGCAGTTTGTCCGGGACGGTCCAAGAGACCCAGTACTTC.

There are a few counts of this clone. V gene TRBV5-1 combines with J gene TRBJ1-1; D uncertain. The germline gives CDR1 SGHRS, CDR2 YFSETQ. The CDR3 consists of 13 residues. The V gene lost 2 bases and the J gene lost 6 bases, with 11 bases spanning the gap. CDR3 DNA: TGCGCCAGCAGCTTTAGTACATATGCTGAAGCTTTCTTT. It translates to CASSFSTYAEAFF.

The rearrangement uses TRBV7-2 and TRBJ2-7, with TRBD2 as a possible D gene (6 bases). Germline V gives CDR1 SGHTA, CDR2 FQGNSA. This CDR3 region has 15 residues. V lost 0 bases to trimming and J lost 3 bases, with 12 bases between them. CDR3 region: CASSLALASVYEQYF. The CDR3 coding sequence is TGTGCCAGCAGCTTAGCGCTAGCTAGCGTCTACGAGCAGTACTTC.

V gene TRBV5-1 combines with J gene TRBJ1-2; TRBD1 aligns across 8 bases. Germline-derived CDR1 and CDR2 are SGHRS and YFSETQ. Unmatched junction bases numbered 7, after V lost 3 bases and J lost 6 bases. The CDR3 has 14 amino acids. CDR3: CASSYPDRVDGYTF. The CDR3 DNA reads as TGCGCCAGCAGCTACCCGGACAGGGTCGATGGCTACACCTTC.

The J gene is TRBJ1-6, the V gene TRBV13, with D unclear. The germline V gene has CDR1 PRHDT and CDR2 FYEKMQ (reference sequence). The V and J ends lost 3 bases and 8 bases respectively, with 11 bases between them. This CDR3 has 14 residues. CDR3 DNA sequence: TGTGCCAGCAGCTTCGGGCCTTCGGATTCACCCCTCCACTTT. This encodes CASSFGPSDSPLHF.

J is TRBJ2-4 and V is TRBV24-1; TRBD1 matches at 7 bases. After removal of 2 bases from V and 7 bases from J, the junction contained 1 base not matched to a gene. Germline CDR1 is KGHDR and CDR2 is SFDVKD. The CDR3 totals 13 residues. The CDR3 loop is CATSDYRGNIQYF. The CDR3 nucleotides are TGTGCCACCAGTGATTACAGGGGTAACATTCAGTACTTC.

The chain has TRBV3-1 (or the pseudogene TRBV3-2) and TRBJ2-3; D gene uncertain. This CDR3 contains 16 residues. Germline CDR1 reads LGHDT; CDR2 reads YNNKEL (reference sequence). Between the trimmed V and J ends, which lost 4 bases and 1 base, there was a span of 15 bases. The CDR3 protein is CASSPSDVIGTDTQYF. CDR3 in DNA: TGTGCCAGCAGCCCGTCGGACGTAATTGGCACAGATACGCAGTATTTT.

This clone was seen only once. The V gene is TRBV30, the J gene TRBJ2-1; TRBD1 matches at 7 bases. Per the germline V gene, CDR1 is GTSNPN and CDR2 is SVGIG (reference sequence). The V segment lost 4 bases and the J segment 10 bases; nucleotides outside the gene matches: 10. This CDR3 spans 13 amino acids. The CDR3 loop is CAWTRQGSGEQFF. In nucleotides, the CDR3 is TGTGCCTGGACCAGACAGGGCTCGGGCGAGCAGTTCTTC.

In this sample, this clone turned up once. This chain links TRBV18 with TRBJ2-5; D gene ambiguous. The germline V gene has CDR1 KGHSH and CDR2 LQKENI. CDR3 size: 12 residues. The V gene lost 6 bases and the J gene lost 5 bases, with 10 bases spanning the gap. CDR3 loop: CASSVKGETQYF. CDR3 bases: TGTGCCAGCTCGGTTAAAGGGGAGACCCAGTACTTC. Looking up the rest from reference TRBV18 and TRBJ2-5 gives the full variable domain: NAGVMQNPRHLVRRRGQEARLRCSPMKGHSHVYWYRQLPEEGLKFMVYLQKENIIDESGMPKERFSAEFPKEGPSILRIQQVVRGDSAAYFCASSVKGETQYFGPGTRLLVL.

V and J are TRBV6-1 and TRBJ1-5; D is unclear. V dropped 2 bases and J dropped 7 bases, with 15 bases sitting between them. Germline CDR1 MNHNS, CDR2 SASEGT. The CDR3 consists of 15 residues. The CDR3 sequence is CASSEMGGSWQPQHF. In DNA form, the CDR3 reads TGTGCCAGCAGTGAAATGGGAGGGTCTTGGCAGCCCCAGCATTTT.

The CDR3 bases are TGTGCCAGCAGCCAGGGGAGCTATACGCAGTATTTT. Encoded protein: CASSQGSYTQYF. The V and J genes are TRBV11-3 and TRBJ2-3; tentative D call: TRBD1 (6 bases). From germline, CDR1 is SGHNT and CDR2 YENEEA. This CDR3 region has 12 residues. V gave up 5 bases and J gave up 7 bases, with 10 bases separating them.

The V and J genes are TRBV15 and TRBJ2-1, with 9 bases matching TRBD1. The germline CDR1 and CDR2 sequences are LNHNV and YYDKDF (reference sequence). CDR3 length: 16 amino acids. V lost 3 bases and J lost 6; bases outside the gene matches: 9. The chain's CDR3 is CATSRGVGTGTNEQFF. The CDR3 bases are TGTGCCACCAGCAGGGGGGTTGGGACAGGGACCAATGAGCAGTTCTTC. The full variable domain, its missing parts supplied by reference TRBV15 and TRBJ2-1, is DAMVIQNPRYQVTQFGKPVTLSCSQTLNHNVMYWYQQKSSQAPKLLFHYYDKDFNNEADTPDNFQSRRPNTSFCFLDIRSPGLGDTAMYLCATSRGVGTGTNEQFFGPGTRLTVL.

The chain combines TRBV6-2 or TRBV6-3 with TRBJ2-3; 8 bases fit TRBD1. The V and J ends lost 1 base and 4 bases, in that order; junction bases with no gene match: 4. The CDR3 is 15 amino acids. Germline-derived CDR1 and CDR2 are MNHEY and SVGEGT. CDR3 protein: CASSYYGQGADTQYF. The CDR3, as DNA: TGTGCCAGCAGTTACTACGGACAGGGAGCAGATACGCAGTATTTT.

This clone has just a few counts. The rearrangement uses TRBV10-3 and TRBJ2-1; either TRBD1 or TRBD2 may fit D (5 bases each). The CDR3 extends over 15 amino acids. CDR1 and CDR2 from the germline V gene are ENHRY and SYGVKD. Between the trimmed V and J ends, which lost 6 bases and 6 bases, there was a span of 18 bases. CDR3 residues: CAIRRDPMMGNEQFF. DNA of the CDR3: TGTGCCATCAGAAGGGACCCCATGATGGGCAATGAGCAGTTCTTC.

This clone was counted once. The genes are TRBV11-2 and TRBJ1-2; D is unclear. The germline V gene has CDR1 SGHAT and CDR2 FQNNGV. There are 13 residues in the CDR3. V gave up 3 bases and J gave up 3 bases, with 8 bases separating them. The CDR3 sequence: CASSFPGYYGYTF. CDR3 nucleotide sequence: TGTGCCAGCAGCTTCCCAGGTTACTATGGCTACACCTTC.

CDR3 DNA sequence: TGTGCCAGTAGTCAGGACAGGGGCAATGAGCAGTTCTTC. This gives the protein CASSQDRGNEQFF. The gene calls are TRBV19 and TRBJ2-1; 9 bases align to TRBD1. After removal of 5 bases from V and 6 bases from J, the junction contained 2 bases not matched to a gene. Looked up from germline, CDR1 is LNHDA and CDR2 is SQIVND (reference sequence). This CDR3 has 13 residues.